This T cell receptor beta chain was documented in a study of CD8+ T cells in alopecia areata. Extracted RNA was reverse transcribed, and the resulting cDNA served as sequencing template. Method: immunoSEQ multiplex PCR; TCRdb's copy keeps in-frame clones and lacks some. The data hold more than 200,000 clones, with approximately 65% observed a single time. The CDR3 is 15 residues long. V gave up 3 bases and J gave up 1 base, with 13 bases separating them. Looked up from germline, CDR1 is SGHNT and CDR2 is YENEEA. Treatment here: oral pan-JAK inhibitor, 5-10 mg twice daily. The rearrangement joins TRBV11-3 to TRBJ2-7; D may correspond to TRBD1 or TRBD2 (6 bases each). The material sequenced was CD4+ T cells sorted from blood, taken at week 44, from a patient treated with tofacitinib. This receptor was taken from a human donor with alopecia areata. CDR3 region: CASSFYGGPSYEQYF. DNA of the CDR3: TGTGCCAGCAGCTTTTACGGGGGCCCTTCCTACGAGCAGTACTTC.